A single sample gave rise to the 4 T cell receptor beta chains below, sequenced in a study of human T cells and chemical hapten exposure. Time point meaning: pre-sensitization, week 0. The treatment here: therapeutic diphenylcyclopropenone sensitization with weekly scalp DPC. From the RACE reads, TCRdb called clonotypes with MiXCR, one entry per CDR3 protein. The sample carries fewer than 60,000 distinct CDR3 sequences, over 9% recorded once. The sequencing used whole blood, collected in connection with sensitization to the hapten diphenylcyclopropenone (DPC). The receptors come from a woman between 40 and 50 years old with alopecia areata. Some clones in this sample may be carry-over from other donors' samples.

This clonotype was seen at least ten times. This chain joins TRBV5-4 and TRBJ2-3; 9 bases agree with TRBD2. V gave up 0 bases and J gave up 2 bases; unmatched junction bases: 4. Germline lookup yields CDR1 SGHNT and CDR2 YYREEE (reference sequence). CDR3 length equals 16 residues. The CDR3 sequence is CASSLETSGHTDTQYF. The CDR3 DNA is TGTGCCAGCAGCTTGGAGACTAGCGGACACACAGATACGCAGTATTTT.

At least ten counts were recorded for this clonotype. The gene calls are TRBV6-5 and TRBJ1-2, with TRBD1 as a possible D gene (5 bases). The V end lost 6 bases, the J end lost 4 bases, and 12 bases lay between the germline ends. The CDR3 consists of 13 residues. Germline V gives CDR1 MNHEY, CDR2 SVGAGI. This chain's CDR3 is CASSLGPSYGYTF. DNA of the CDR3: TGTGCCAGCAGCCTGGGACCGAGCTATGGCTACACCTTC.

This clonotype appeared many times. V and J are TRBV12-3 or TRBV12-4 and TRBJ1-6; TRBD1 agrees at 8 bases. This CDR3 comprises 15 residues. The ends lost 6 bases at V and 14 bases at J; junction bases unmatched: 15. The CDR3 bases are TGTGCCAGCAGCCCAAGGGGCCAGGGGGCGCCGGCCCTCCACTTT. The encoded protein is CASSPRGQGAPALHF.

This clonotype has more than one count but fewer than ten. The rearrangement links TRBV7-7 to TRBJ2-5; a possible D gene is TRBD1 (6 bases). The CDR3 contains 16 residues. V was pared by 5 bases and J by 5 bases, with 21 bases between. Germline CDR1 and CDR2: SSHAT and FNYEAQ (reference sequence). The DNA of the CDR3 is TGTGCCAGCAGCGTGCAACCCGGACAGTTGGGGGAGACCCAGTACTTC. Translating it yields CASSVQPGQLGETQYF. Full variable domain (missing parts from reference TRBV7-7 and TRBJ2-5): GAGVSQSPRYKVTKRGQDVTLRCDPISSHATLYWYQQALGQGPEFLTYFNYEAQPDKSGLPSDRFSAERPEGSISTLTIQRTEQRDSAMYRCASSVQPGQLGETQYFGPGTRLLVL.